Following are 7 T cell receptor beta chains from one sample sequenced in a study of blood T cell repertoires in COVID-19. Clones were read by immunoSEQ multiplex PCR, and TCRdb kept only the in-frame ones, dropping some. The sample comprises about 190,000 clones, roughly 80% of which are singletons, and about 5% rests with the top ten. The sequenced material came from peripheral blood. Receptors were obtained from a woman in her 30s with acute or convalescent COVID-19.

The chain has TRBV7-2 and TRBJ2-1; 10 nucleotides match TRBD2. CDR3 length equals 15 residues. The junction had 8 bases not matched to a gene; V was cut back by 5 bases and J by 7 bases. Germline loops: CDR1 SGHTA, CDR2 FQGNSA. CDR3 DNA sequence: TGTGCCAGCAGCCTTAGCGGGGGGCGTTTTAATGAGCAGTTCTTC. Translated, it gives CASSLSGGRFNEQFF. Filled out from reference TRBV7-2 and TRBJ2-1, the complete variable domain reads GAGVSQSPSNKVTEKGKDVELRCDPISGHTALYWYRQSLGQGLEFLIYFQGNSAPDKSGLPSDRFSAERTGGSVSTLTIQRTQQEDSAVYLCASSLSGGRFNEQFFGPGTRLTVL.

The gene calls are TRBV20-1 and TRBJ2-3; D remains unclear. V was trimmed by 1 base and J by 6 bases, leaving 5 bases between them. This CDR3 has 11 amino acids. The germline V gene has CDR1 DFQATT and CDR2 SNEGSKA (reference sequence). The DNA of the CDR3 is TGCAGTGCTAGAGTCTCGGATACGCAGTATTTT. It specifies CSARVSDTQYF.

The chain carries TRBV5-1 and TRBJ2-7; the match to TRBD2 covers 12 bases. Unmatched junction bases numbered 2, after V lost 1 base and J lost 3 bases. Germline CDR1 reads SGHRS; CDR2 reads YFSETQ. There are 15 residues in the CDR3. The CDR3 coding sequence is TGCGCCAGCAGCTTGACGGGACTAGCGGGCTACGAGCAGTACTTC. Residues: CASSLTGLAGYEQYF.

V usage is TRBV5-8 and J usage is TRBJ2-7; 10 bases match TRBD2. The V and J ends lost 3 bases and 2 bases, in that order; junction bases with no gene match: 2. Germline V gives CDR1 SGHTS, CDR2 YDEGEE. The CDR3 loop spans 14 amino acids. This CDR3 reads CASSSTSGTYEQYF. CDR3 DNA sequence: TGTGCCAGCAGCTCCACTAGCGGGACCTACGAGCAGTACTTC.

The V call is TRBV27, the J call TRBJ2-7, with D possibly being TRBD2 (6 bases). V was trimmed by 6 bases and J by 0 bases, leaving 15 bases between them. Germline V CDR1 and CDR2: MNHEY, SMNVEV (reference sequence). The CDR3 has 15 amino acids. The CDR3: CASRPSSVVSYEQYF. In nucleotides, the CDR3 is TGTGCCAGCAGACCCTCTAGCGTCGTCTCCTACGAGCAGTACTTC.

In this sample, this clone turned up a few times. The chain uses TRBV2 and TRBJ2-1; weak D call: TRBD2 (5 bases). The V end lost 10 bases, the J end lost 0 bases, and 13 bases lay between the germline ends. The length of the CDR3 is 14 residues. Germline CDR1 and CDR2: SNHLY and FYNNEI. The CDR3 sequence is CATNKRSSYNEQFF. In nucleotides, the CDR3 is TGTGCCACAAATAAGCGGAGCTCCTACAATGAGCAGTTCTTC.

This clone occurred once. This chain links TRBV6-6 with TRBJ1-4, with TRBD1 as a possible D gene (6 bases). V was clipped by 5 bases and J by 8 bases, with 18 bases between them. The CDR3 is made up of 15 amino acids. Germline CDR1 and CDR2: MNHNY and SVGAGI (reference sequence). DNA of the CDR3: TGTGCCAGCAGTCGCACAGGGCCCGGCACCGAAAAACTGTTTTTT. Its protein is CASSRTGPGTEKLFF.